The 12 T cell receptor beta chains presented below share a single source sample, sequenced in a study of shared clonotypes between healthy human individuals. Generated by immunoSEQ multiplex PCR, the TCRdb table keeps only in-frame clones and is missing some. The sample includes about 120,000 clones, about 67% of them seen just once. Sequencing was done on a sample of memory CD8+ T cells sorted from blood. As to subset: CD45RO+ cells pooled with CCR7-negative TemRA cells. All receptors derive from a woman aged 25-40 years in good health.

This chain uses TRBV5-4 with TRBJ2-1, with a weak D call TRBD2 (5 bases). CDR1 and CDR2 (germline): SGHNT, YYREEE (reference sequence). The CDR3 extends over 15 amino acids. Trimming cost V 0 bases and J 3 bases, with 10 bases left between them. The CDR3: CASSLEAVLYNEQFF. The DNA for the CDR3 is TGTGCCAGCAGCTTGGAAGCGGTCCTCTACAATGAGCAGTTCTTC.

A note on this clone: This sample also contains other DNA sequences that code for the same CDR3. This rearrangement joins TRBV2 to TRBJ1-2; no firm D call. The CDR3 loop spans 13 amino acids. Trimming stripped 3 bases from V and 4 bases from J, with 9 bases between. Germline V gene lookup returns CDR1 SNHLY and CDR2 FYNNEI. The CDR3 reads CASSDTPGYGYTF. CDR3 coding DNA: TGTGCCAGCAGTGACACCCCGGGCTATGGCTACACCTTC.

The chain combines TRBV6-6 with TRBJ2-1; 8 bases match TRBD2. The CDR3 is 15 amino acids. In germline, CDR1 is MNHNY, CDR2 SVGAGI (reference sequence). Trimming at V came to 6 bases and at J to 6 bases, leaving 10 bases not matched to a gene. The CDR3 sequence is CASSLQAGDINEQFF. The CDR3 nucleotides are TGTGCCAGCAGCCTTCAAGCGGGAGACATCAATGAGCAGTTCTTC.

This rearrangement joins TRBV5-1 to TRBJ2-2; D may be TRBD1 (6 bases). Trimming shortened V by 3 bases and J by 4 bases, and 10 bases separated the two germline ends. CDR3 length: 14 residues. The germline CDR1 and CDR2 sequences are SGHRS and YFSETQ. The CDR3 spells CASSYDRSTGELFF. CDR3 nucleotides: TGCGCCAGCAGCTATGACAGGTCCACCGGGGAGCTGTTTTTT.

In the case of this clone: This sequence may be a read error, since a much larger clone differs from it by one base. J is TRBJ2-4 and V is TRBV25-1; D is possibly TRBD1 or TRBD2 (5 bases each). The CDR3 spans 16 residues. Germline CDR1 and CDR2: MGHDK and SYGVNS. The CDR3 nucleotides read TGTACCAGCAGTGATAAGGGGACCCTAGCCAAAAACATTCAGTACTTC. Protein product: CTSSDKGTLAKNIQYF.

The chain is built from TRBV9 and TRBJ2-5; TRBD1 might be the D (5 bases). The J call may be wrong; the DNA end is better matched by TRBJ2-7. This CDR3 region has 15 residues. The germline gives CDR1 SGDLS, CDR2 YYNGEE. CDR3 region: CASSVGSDSTYEQYF. Written as DNA, the CDR3 is TGTGCCAGCAGCGTAGGAAGTGACAGCACCTACGAGCAGTACTTC.

This clone has just one count. V is TRBV11-3 and J is TRBJ2-5; 8 nucleotides agree with TRBD1. The assigned J gene may be wrong: the sequence end matches TRBJ2-7 better. Per germline, CDR1 SGHNT and CDR2 YENEEA. The CDR3 sequence is 15 residues long. In nucleotides, the CDR3 is TGTGCCAGCAGCTTAAGGGGGACAGGAGGAAACGAGCAGTACTTC. This codes for CASSLRGTGGNEQYF.

This rearrangement joins TRBV28 to TRBJ1-5; D not resolved. This CDR3 has 12 amino acids. The germline V gene encodes CDR1 MDHEN and CDR2 SYDVKM. Trimming stripped 6 bases from V and 6 bases from J, with 9 bases between. Here the CDR3 DNA reads TGTGCCAGCAGCCTCGTAGCTCAGCCCCAGCATTTT. Protein: CASSLVAQPQHF. Using reference TRBV28 and TRBJ1-5 for the parts outside the CDR3, the full variable domain is DVKVTQSSRYLVKRTGEKVFLECVQDMDHENMFWYRQDPGLGLRLIYFSYDVKMKEKGDIPEGYSVSREKKERFSLILESASTNQTSMYLCASSLVAQPQHFGDGTRLSIL.

This clone was found a few times. The chain has TRBV29-1 and TRBJ2-1; weak D call: TRBD1 (6 bases). The CDR3 runs to 14 residues. Germline V gene lookup returns CDR1 SQVTM and CDR2 ANQGSEA. Trimming took off 4 bases at V and 2 bases at J, with 12 bases between the two ends. The CDR3 coding sequence is TGCAGCGTTGTGCAGGGGTCGACCTACAATGAGCAGTTCTTC. This translates into CSVVQGSTYNEQFF.

This clone was counted between two and nine times. The chain recombines TRBV5-4 with TRBJ2-1, with no clear D. There are 15 residues in the CDR3. Germline V gives CDR1 SGHNT, CDR2 YYREEE (reference sequence). V lost 0 bases and J lost 5, with 12 bases in between. The CDR3 sequence is CASSLGLPADNEQFF. The DNA for the CDR3 is TGTGCCAGCAGCTTGGGTCTCCCAGCTGACAATGAGCAGTTCTTC.

The chain is built from TRBV25-1 and TRBJ1-5, with D perhaps matching TRBD1 (5 bases). The V end lost 5 bases, the J end lost 4 bases, and 12 bases lay between the germline ends. Germline V gene data show CDR1 as MGHDK and CDR2 as SYGVNS. The CDR3 runs 14 residues. The CDR3 coding sequence is TGTGCCAGCAGTACCGACAGTGATAATCAGCCCCAGCATTTT. Translation gives CASSTDSDNQPQHF.

Worth noting for this clone: This specimen includes other DNA sequences encoding the same CDR3. This sequence joins TRBV7-9 and TRBJ2-1; tentatively, D is TRBD1 or TRBD2 (6 bases each). Trimming took 5 bases from V and 0 from J, leaving 14 bases between them. Germline V gives CDR1 SEHNR, CDR2 FQNEAQ (reference sequence). The CDR3 has 16 amino acids. The CDR3 loop is CASSPRGGSSYNEQFF. DNA for the CDR3: TGTGCCAGCAGCCCGAGAGGGGGGAGCTCCTACAATGAGCAGTTCTTC.